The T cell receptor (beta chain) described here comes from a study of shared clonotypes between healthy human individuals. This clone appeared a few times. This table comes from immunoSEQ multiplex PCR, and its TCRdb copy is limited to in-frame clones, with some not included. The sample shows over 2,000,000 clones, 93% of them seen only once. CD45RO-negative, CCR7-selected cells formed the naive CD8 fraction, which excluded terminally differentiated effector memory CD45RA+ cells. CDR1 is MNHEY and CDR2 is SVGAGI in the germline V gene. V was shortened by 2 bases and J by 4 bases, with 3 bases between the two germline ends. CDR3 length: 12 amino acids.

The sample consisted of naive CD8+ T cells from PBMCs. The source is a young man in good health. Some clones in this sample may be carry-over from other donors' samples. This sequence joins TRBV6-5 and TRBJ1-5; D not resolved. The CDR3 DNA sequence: TGTGCCAGCAGTTACCAGAATCAGCCCCAGCATTTT. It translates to CASSYQNQPQHF.